This entry describes one TCR beta chain. Trimming took off 3 bases at V and 8 bases at J, with 13 bases between the two ends. Germline lookup yields CDR1 LNHDA and CDR2 SQIVND (reference sequence). The CDR3 is 13 amino acids. The data were obtained in a study of blood T cell repertoires in COVID-19. Background on the study: Both acute and convalescent COVID-19 samples were obtained from the United States, Italy and Spain.

Generated by immunoSEQ multiplex PCR, the TCRdb table keeps only in-frame clones and is missing some. The table includes 90,000 to 100,000 clones, about nine tenths detected once. The sequenced material came from peripheral blood. The chain links TRBV19 to TRBJ1-1; tentatively, D is TRBD1 (6 bases). The receptor's source is a man aged 60 to 69 with COVID-19, enrolled during active disease. The CDR3 protein is CASSIPDSREAFF. The CDR3 nucleotides read TGTGCCAGTAGTATTCCGGACAGCCGAGAAGCTTTCTTT. Using reference TRBV19 and TRBJ1-1 for the parts outside the CDR3, the full variable domain is DGGITQSPKYLFRKEGQNVTLSCEQNLNHDAMYWYRQDPGQGLRLIYYSQIVNDFQKGDIAEGYSVSREKKESFPLTVTSAQKNPTAFYLCASSIPDSREAFFGQGTRLTVV.